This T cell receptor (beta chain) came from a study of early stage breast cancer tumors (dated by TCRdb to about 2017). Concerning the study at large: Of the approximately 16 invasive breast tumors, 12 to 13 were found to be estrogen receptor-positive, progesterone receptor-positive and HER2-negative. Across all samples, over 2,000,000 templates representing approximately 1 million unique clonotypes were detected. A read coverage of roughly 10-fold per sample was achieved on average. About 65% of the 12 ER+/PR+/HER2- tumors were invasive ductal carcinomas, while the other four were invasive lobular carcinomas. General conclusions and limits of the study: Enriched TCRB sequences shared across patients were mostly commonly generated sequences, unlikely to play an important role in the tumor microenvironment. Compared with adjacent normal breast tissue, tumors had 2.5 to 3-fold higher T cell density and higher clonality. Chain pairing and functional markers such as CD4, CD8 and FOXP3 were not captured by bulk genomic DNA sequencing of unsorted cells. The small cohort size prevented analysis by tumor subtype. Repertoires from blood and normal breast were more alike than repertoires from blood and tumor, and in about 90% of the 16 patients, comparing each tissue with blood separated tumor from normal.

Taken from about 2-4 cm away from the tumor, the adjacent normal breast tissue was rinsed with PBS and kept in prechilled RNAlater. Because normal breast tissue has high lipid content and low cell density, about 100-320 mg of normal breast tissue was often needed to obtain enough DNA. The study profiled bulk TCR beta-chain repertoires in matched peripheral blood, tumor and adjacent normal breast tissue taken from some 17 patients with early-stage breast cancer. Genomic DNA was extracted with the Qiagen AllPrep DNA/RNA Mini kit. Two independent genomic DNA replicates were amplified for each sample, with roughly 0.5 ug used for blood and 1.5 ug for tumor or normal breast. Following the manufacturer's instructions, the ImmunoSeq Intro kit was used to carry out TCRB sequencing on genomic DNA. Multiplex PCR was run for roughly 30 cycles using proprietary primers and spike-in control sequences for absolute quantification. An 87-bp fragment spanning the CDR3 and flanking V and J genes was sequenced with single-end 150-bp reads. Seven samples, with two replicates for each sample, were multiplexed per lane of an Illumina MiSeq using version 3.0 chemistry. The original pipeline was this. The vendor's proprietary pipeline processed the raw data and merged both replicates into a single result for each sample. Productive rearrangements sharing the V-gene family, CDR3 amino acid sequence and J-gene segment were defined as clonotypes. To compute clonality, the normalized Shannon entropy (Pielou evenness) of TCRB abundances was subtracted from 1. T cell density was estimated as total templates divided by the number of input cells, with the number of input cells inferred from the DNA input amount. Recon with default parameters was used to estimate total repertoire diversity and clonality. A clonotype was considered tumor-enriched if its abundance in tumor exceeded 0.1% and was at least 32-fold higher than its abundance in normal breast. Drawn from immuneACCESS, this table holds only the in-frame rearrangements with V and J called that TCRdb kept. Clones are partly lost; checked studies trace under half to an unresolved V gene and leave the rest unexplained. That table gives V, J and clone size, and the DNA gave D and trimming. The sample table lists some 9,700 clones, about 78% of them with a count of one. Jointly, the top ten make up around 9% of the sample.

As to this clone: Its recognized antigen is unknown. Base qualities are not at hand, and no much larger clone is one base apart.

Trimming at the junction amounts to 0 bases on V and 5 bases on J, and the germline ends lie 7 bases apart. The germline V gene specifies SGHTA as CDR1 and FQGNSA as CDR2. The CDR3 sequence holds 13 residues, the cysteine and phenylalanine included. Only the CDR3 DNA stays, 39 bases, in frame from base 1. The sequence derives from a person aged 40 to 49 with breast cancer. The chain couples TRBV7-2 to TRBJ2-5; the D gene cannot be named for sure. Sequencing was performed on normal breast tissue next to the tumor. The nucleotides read TGTGCCAGCAGCTTAGCCCCCCATGAGACCCAGTACTTC. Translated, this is CASSLAPHETQYF. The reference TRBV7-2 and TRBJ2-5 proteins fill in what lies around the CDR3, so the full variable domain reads GAGVSQSPSNKVTEKGKDVELRCDPISGHTALYWYRQSLGQGLEFLIYFQGNSAPDKSGLPSDRFSAERTGGSVSTLTIQRTQQEDSAVYLCASSLAPHETQYFGPGTRLLVL.